This note documents a single T cell receptor (beta chain) sequence. Its matching antigen is unknown. The germline V gene encodes CDR1 SGHNT and CDR2 YYREEE (reference sequence). The CDR3 has 11 residues. V was pared by 3 bases and J by 11 bases, with 11 bases between. Generated by immunoSEQ multiplex PCR, the TCRdb table keeps only in-frame clones and is missing some. The profile covers about 270,000 clones, with approximately 94% appearing a single time and 0.55% taken by the ten largest. These data belong to a study of T cell responses to AZD1222 COVID-19 vaccine. Study observations and caveats: Of spike-specific TCRs, nearly half reportedly target regions left unmutated in variants. A rise in Spike-specific TCR breadth and depth followed two AZD1222 doses.

This sample comprised peripheral blood, obtained 28 days after the second AZD1222 dose. This receptor was taken from an adult who received the AZD1222 COVID-19 vaccine. The gene calls are TRBV5-4 and TRBJ1-1; D not certain. DNA of the CDR3: TGTGCCAGCAGCTCAACGGGTGGGGCTTTCTTT. Translation: CASSSTGGAFF.